One sample yielded the 11 T cell receptor beta chains listed below, sequenced in a study of T-cell reconstitution after alpha-beta-depleted transplantation in children. A library of TCRbeta sequences, prepared with unique molecular identifiers, was generated. TCRdb called the PCR reads again in MiXCR, with one record for every CDR3 protein. The profile shows 150,000 to 200,000 distinct CDR3 sequences, less than 8% of them singletons. Sequencing used PBMCs from the stem cell graft donor, obtained from the stem cell graft. These receptors came from a human donor who donated a stem cell graft to a child with Wiskott-Aldrich syndrome.

This clonotype has a count of ten or more. The gene calls are TRBV7-2 and TRBJ1-2, with D perhaps TRBD1 (6 bases). CDR1 SGHTA and CDR2 FQGNSA come from the germline V gene. V lost 4 bases and J lost 8, with 14 bases in between. CDR3 length: 13 amino acids. CDR3 in DNA: TGTGCCAGCAGCTATAGAGGACAGCAAGGCTACACCTTC. Translated, it gives CASSYRGQQGYTF.

This clonotype was counted many times. The rearrangement joins TRBV7-2 to TRBJ2-7, with D tentatively TRBD1 (6 bases). The V end lost 7 bases, the J end lost 2 bases, and 21 bases lay between the germline ends. CDR3 length equals 16 residues. Germline lookup yields CDR1 SGHTA and CDR2 FQGNSA. DNA for the CDR3: TGTGCCAGCACCAACGAACCGGGACACCTTGCCTACGAGCAGTACTTC. Its protein product is CASTNEPGHLAYEQYF.

This clonotype has only a few counts. V and J are TRBV7-9 and TRBJ2-1; 16 positions agree with TRBD2. Germline V gene lookup returns CDR1 SEHNR and CDR2 FQNEAQ (reference sequence). V was clipped by 4 bases and J by 2 bases; unmatched bases: 2. The CDR3 covers 17 residues. Written as DNA, the CDR3 is TGTGCCAGCAGCTCCGGGACTAGCGGGGGGGCCTACAATGAGCAGTTCTTC. Encoded protein: CASSSGTSGGAYNEQFF.

This clonotype was picked up many times. The chain employs TRBV12-3 or TRBV12-4 and TRBJ1-2; TRBD1 might be the D (5 bases). With 7 bases removed from V and 4 bases from J, the gap between germline ends came to 16 bases. CDR3 size: 14 residues. The CDR3, as DNA: TGTGCCAGCACCCTAAACAACGGGGGCTATGGCTACACCTTC. It codes for CASTLNNGGYGYTF.

The sample holds a few counts of this clonotype. The chain employs TRBV5-1 and TRBJ1-3; 10 nucleotides match TRBD1. Germline V gives CDR1 SGHRS, CDR2 YFSETQ. Trimming removed 4 bases from V and 4 bases from J; junction bases left unmatched: 8. The CDR3 loop spans 16 amino acids. The CDR3 reads CASSPRDRGKGNTIYF. CDR3 nucleotides: TGCGCCAGCAGCCCGCGGGACAGGGGAAAGGGAAACACCATATATTTT.

The V and J genes are TRBV24-1 and TRBJ2-2; no firm D call. Trimming cost V 5 bases and J 0 bases, with 9 bases left between them. The CDR3 totals 15 residues. Germline loops: CDR1 KGHDR, CDR2 SFDVKD. The CDR3 sequence is CATSAHTSNTGELFF. The CDR3 DNA sequence: TGTGCCACCAGTGCCCACACCTCGAACACCGGGGAGCTGTTTTTT.

This clonotype was counted ten times or more. V usage is TRBV12-3 or TRBV12-4 and J usage is TRBJ2-5; 7 positions match TRBD1. With V trimmed by 5 bases and J by 2 bases, 5 bases remained unmatched. The CDR3 is 14 amino acids. The CDR3 DNA sequence: TGTGCCAGCAGTCGGGACAGTCCACAAGAGACCCAGTACTTC. Residues: CASSRDSPQETQYF.

This clonotype has at least ten counts. This chain joins TRBV18 and TRBJ1-1; possible D gene TRBD1, 5 bases. CDR3 size: 13 residues. Germline CDR1 KGHSH, CDR2 LQKENI. V was trimmed by 6 bases and J by 1 base, leaving 9 bases between them. CDR3 bases: TGTGCCAGCTCGAGGGGCACGAACACTGAAGCTTTCTTT. It translates to CASSRGTNTEAFF.

This clonotype has at least ten counts. This sequence joins TRBV20-1 and TRBJ1-1, with 9 positions matching TRBD1. With V trimmed by 0 bases and J by 5 bases, 7 bases remained unmatched. The length of the CDR3 is 15 residues. The germline V gene has CDR1 DFQATT and CDR2 SNEGSKA (reference sequence). The chain's CDR3 is CSARDPRQGVTEAFF. The CDR3 DNA follows: TGCAGTGCTAGAGATCCTAGACAGGGGGTAACTGAAGCTTTCTTT.

Many counts were recorded for this clonotype. Written as DNA, the CDR3 is TGCAGTGCTAGAGCGGGCCCAGTGTATGATCAGCCCCAGCATTTT. This encodes CSARAGPVYDQPQHF. This chain joins TRBV20-1 and TRBJ1-5; no firm D call. This CDR3 spans 15 amino acids. Trimming took off 1 base at V and 5 bases at J, with 15 bases between the two ends. Germline loops: CDR1 DFQATT, CDR2 SNEGSKA (reference sequence).

About this clonotype itself: A much more abundant neighbour one base away suggests this may be a read error. The genes are TRBV12-3 or TRBV12-4 and TRBJ1-2; unclear D gene. V was cut by 4 bases and J by 2 bases, with 14 bases left in between. This CDR3 has 15 residues. CDR3 sequence (DNA): TGTGCCAGCAGTTCCACCGGTTCGGAGAACTATGGCTACACCTTC. It is translated as CASSSTGSENYGYTF.